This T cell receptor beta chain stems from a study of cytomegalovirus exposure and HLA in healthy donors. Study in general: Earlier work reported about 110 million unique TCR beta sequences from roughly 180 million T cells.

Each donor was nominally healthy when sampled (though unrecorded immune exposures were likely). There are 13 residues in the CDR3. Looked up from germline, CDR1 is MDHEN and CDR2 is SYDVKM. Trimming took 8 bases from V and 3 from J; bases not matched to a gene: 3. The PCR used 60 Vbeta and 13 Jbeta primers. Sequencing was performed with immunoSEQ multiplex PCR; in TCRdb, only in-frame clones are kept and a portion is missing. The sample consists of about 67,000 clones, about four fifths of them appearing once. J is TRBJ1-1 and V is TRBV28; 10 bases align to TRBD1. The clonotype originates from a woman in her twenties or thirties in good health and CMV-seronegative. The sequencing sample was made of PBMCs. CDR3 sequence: CASLGTGDTEAFF. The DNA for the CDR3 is TGTGCCAGCCTGGGGACAGGGGACACTGAAGCTTTCTTT. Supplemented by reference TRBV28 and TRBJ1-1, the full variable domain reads DVKVTQSSRYLVKRTGEKVFLECVQDMDHENMFWYRQDPGLGLRLIYFSYDVKMKEKGDIPEGYSVSREKKERFSLILESASTNQTSMYLCASLGTGDTEAFFGQGTRLTVV.